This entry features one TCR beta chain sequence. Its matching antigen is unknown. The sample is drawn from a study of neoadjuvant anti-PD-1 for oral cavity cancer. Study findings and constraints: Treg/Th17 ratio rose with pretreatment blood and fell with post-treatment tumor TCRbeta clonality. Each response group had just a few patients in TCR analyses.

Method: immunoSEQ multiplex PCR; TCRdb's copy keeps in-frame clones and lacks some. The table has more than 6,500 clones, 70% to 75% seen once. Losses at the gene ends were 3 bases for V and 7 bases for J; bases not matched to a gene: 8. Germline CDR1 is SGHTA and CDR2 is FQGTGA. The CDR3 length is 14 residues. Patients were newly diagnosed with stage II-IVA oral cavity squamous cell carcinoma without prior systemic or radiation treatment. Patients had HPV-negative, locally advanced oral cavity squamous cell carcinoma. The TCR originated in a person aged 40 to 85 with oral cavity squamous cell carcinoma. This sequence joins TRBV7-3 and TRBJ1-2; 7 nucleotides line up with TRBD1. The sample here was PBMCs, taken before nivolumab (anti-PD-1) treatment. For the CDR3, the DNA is TGTGCCAGCAGCTTCGGCCCCGACAGGGCTGGCTACACCTTC. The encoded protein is CASSFGPDRAGYTF.